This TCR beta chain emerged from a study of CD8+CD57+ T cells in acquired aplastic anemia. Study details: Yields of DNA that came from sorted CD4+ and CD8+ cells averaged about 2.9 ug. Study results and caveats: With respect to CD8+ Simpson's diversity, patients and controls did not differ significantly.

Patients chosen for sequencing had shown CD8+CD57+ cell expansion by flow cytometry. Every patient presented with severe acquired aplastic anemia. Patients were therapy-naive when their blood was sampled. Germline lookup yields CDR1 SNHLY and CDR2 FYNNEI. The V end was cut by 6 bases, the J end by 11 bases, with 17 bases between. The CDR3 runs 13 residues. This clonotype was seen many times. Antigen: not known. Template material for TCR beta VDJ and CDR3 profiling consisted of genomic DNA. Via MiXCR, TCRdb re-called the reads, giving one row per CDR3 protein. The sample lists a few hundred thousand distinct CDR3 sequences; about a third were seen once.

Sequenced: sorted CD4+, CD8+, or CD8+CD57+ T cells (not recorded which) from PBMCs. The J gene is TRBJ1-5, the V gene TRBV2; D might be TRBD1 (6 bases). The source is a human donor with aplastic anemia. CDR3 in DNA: TGTGCCAGCAGGAGACAGGCTACCTGGACCCAGCATTTT. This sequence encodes CASRRQATWTQHF. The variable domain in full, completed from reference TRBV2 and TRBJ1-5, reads EPEVTQTPSHQVTQMGQEVILRCVPISNHLYFYWYRQILGQKVEFLVSFYNNEISEKSEIFDDQFSVERPDGSNFTLKIRSTKLEDSAMYFCASRRQATWTQHFGDGTRLSIL.